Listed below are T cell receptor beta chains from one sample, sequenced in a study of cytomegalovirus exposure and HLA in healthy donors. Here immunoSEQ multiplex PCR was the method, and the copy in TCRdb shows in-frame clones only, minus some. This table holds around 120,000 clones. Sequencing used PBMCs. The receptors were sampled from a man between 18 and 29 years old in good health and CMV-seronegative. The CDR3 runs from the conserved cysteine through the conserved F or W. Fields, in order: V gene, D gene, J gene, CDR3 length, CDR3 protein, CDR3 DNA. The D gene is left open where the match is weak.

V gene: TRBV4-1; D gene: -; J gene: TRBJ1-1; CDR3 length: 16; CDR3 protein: CASSPPGPSRNTEAFF; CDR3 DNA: TGCGCCAGCAGCCCACCGGGTCCCTCAAGGAACACTGAAGCTTTCTTT
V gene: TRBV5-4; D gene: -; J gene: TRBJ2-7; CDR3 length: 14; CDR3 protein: CASSFTVSSYEQYF; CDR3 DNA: TGTGCCAGCAGCTTTACGGTTAGCTCCTACGAGCAGTACTTC
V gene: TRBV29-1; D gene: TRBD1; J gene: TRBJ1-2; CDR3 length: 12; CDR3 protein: CSVDRTGDGYTF; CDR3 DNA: TGCAGCGTTGACCGGACAGGGGATGGCTACACCTTC
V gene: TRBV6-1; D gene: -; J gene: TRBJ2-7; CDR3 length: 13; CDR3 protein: CASSERDSYEQYF; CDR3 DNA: TGTGCCAGCAGTGAACGGGACTCCTACGAGCAGTACTTC
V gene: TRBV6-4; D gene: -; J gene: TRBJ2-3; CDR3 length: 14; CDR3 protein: CASSVGGSGDTQYF; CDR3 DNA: TGTGCCAGCAGTGTTGGGGGCAGCGGAGATACGCAGTATTTT
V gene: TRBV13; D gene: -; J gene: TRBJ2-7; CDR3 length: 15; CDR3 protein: CASSHESGPTYEQYF; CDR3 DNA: TGTGCCAGCAGCCACGAATCGGGTCCTACCTACGAGCAGTACTTC
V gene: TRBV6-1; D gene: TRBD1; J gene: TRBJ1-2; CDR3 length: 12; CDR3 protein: CASVDRVTGYTF; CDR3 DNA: TGTGCCAGTGTTGACAGGGTAACAGGCTACACCTTC
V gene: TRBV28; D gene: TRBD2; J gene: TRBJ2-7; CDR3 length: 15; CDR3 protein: CASSGLAGISYEQYF; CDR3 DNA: TGTGCCAGCAGTGGACTAGCGGGAATCTCCTACGAGCAGTACTTC
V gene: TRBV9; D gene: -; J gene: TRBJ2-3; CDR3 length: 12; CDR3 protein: CASSASTDTQYF; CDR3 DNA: TGTGCCAGCAGCGCTAGCACAGATACGCAGTATTTT
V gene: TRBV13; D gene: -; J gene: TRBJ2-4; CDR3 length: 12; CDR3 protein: CATKGGAVIQYF; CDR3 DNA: TGTGCCACAAAGGGGGGGGCCGTCATTCAGTACTTC
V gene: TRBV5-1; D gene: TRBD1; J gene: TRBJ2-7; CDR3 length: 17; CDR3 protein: CASRHLSGTAISYEQYF; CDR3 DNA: TGCGCCAGCAGACATTTATCCGGGACAGCTATCTCCTACGAGCAGTACTTC
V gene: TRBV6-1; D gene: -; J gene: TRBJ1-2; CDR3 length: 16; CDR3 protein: CASSEWFQQPGEGYTF; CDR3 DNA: TGTGCCAGCAGTGAATGGTTTCAACAGCCCGGGGAGGGCTACACCTTC
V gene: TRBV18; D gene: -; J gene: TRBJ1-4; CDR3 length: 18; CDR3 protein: CASSPRQQKAQINEKLFF; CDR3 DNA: TGTGCCAGCTCGCCGAGACAGCAAAAAGCCCAAATTAATGAAAAACTGTTTTTT
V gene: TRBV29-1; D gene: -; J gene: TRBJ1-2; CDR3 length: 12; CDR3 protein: CSVDRGGYGYTF; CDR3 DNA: TGCAGCGTTGATAGGGGAGGGTATGGCTACACCTTC
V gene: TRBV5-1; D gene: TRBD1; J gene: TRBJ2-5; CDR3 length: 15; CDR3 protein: CASSLAPGGQETQYF; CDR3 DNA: TGCGCCAGCAGCTTGGCTCCAGGGGGCCAAGAGACCCAGTACTTC
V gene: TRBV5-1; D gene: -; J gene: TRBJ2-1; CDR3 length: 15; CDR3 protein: CASSLYQGSYNEQFF; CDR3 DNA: TGCGCCAGCAGCCTTTATCAGGGGTCCTACAATGAGCAGTTCTTC
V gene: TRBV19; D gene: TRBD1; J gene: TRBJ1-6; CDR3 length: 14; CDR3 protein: CATGQDIYNSPLHF; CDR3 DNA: TGTGCCACCGGACAGGACATCTATAATTCACCCCTCCACTTT
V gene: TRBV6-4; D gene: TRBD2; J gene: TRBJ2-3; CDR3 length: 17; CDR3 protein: CASSERSSGSYTDTQYF; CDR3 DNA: TGTGCCAGCAGCGAAAGGTCTAGCGGCTCTTACACAGATACGCAGTATTTT
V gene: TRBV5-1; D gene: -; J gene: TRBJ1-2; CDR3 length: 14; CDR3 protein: CASSSGTGPAQGHF; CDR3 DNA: TGCGCCAGCAGCTCCGGCACAGGGCCCGCCCAAGGTCACTTC
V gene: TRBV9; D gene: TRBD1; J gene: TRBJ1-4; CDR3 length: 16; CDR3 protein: CASSEGWGQTNEKLFF; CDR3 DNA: TGTGCCAGCAGCGAGGGGTGGGGACAGACTAATGAAAAACTGTTTTTT
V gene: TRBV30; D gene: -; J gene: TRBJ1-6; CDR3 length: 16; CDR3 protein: CAWSLQGTGANSPLHF; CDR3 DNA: TGTGCCTGGAGTCTTCAGGGCACAGGCGCTAATTCACCCCTCCACTTT
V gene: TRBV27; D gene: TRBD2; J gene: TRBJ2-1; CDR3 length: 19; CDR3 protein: CASSQGLAGLRSSYNEQFF; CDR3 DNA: TGTGCCAGCAGCCAAGGACTAGCGGGACTCCGAAGCTCCTACAATGAGCAGTTCTTC
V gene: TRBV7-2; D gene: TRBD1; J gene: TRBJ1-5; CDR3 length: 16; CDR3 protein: CASSLYTGGPEQPQHF; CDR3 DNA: TGTGCCAGCAGCCTTTATACAGGGGGTCCAGAACAGCCCCAGCATTTT